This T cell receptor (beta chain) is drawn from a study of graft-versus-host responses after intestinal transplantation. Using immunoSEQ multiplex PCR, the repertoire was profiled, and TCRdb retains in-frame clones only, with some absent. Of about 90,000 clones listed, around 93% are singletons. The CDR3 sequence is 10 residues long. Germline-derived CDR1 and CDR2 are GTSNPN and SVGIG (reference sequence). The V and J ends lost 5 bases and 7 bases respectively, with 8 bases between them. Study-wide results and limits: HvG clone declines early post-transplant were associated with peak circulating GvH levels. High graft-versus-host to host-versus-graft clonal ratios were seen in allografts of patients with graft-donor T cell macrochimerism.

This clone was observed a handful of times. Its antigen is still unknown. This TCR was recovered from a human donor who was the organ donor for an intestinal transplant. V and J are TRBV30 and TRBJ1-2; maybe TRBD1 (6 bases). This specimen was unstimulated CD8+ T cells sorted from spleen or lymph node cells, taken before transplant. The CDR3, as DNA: TGTGCCTGGCAGGGGCTTGGCTACACCTTC. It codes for CAWQGLGYTF.